Below are 14 T cell receptor beta chains sequenced from a single sample in a study of cytomegalovirus exposure and HLA in healthy donors. Primers for the PCR totalled 60 Vbeta and 13 Jbeta. Using immunoSEQ multiplex PCR, the repertoire was profiled, and TCRdb retains in-frame clones only, with some absent. Counted here are approximately 150,000 clones, approximately 83% occurring once; the ten biggest clones make up around 2.5%. The sequencing sample was made of PBMCs. The receptors originated from a male donor in good health and CMV-seronegative.

This clone came up a few times. CDR3 sequence: CASSEYTGAAFF. DNA of the CDR3: TGTGCCAGCAGTGAATATACGGGAGCAGCTTTCTTT. This sequence joins TRBV6-1 and TRBJ1-1; D call uncertain. The length of the CDR3 is 12 residues. Germline CDR1 MNHNS, CDR2 SASEGT. V was clipped by 2 bases and J by 10 bases, with 11 bases between them.

V gene TRBV14 combines with J gene TRBJ2-7, with D possibly TRBD1 on 6 matching bases. The CDR3 runs to 14 residues. In germline, CDR1 is SGHDN, CDR2 FVKESK. V was clipped by 3 bases and J by 2 bases, with 11 bases between them. The CDR3 sequence: CASSQGTPPYEQYF. The CDR3 nucleotides are TGTGCCAGCAGCCAGGGGACACCGCCCTACGAGCAGTACTTC.

The CDR3 DNA follows: TGTGCCAGCACGCCAAGGGGACAGGGGTCCTACGAGCAGTACTTC. Its protein product is CASTPRGQGSYEQYF. This chain links TRBV6-6 with TRBJ2-7; TRBD1 agrees at 10 bases. The CDR3 is made up of 15 amino acids. Trimming took 7 bases from V and 1 from J; bases not matched to a gene: 7. Germline CDR1 is MNHNY and CDR2 is SVGAGI (reference sequence).

The chain uses TRBV19 and TRBJ2-7; D is ambiguous. This CDR3 has 13 residues. Germline CDR1 LNHDA, CDR2 SQIVND (reference sequence). V was pared by 5 bases and J by 0 bases, with 8 bases between. In DNA, the CDR3 is TGTGCCAGTAGTGCCAGCGCCTCCTACGAGCAGTACTTC. Translated, it gives CASSASASYEQYF.

The V and J genes are TRBV2 and TRBJ2-1; D call uncertain. CDR3 length: 14 amino acids. The germline CDR1 and CDR2 sequences are SNHLY and FYNNEI. Trimming cost V 1 base and J 8 bases, with 12 bases left between them. CDR3 loop: CASSEGPVVHEQFF. CDR3 bases: TGTGCCAGCAGTGAAGGCCCGGTAGTCCATGAGCAGTTCTTC. Full variable domain (remainder filled in from reference TRBV2 and TRBJ2-1): EPEVTQTPSHQVTQMGQEVILRCVPISNHLYFYWYRQILGQKVEFLVSFYNNEISEKSEIFDDQFSVERPDGSNFTLKIRSTKLEDSAMYFCASSEGPVVHEQFFGPGTRLTVL.

The chain joins TRBV15 to TRBJ2-3; 11 bases line up with TRBD2. CDR1 and CDR2 from the germline V gene are LNHNV and YYDKDF (reference sequence). Trimming cost V 0 bases and J 3 bases; bases outside gene matches: 14. The CDR3 spans 20 residues. The CDR3 reads CATSRDPHKSGTSGTDTQYF. In DNA, the CDR3 is TGTGCCACCAGCAGAGATCCACACAAATCCGGGACTAGCGGAACAGATACGCAGTATTTT. The full variable domain, with the rest looked up from reference TRBV15 and TRBJ2-3, is DAMVIQNPRYQVTQFGKPVTLSCSQTLNHNVMYWYQQKSSQAPKLLFHYYDKDFNNEADTPDNFQSRRPNTSFCFLDIRSPGLGDTAMYLCATSRDPHKSGTSGTDTQYFGPGTRLTVL.

CDR3 amino acids: CASSFESVTQYF. CDR3 in DNA: TGTGCCAGCAGCTTTGAGTCGGTGACCCAGTACTTC. This chain joins TRBV11-2 and TRBJ2-5; D unclear. The CDR3 is 12 amino acids. V was shortened by 3 bases and J by 7 bases, with 9 bases between the two germline ends. Per germline, CDR1 SGHAT and CDR2 FQNNGV.

This clone was seen once. Distinct nucleotide sequences in the sample also encode this CDR3. V usage is TRBV7-3 and J usage is TRBJ2-7; D perhaps matches TRBD2 (5 bases). The CDR3 totals 14 residues. The germline V gene has CDR1 SGHTA and CDR2 FQGTGA. V gave up 5 bases and J gave up 6 bases, with 17 bases separating them. This chain's CDR3 is CASSPTSGQTEQYF. CDR3 in DNA: TGTGCCAGCAGCCCAACTAGTGGGCAAACCGAGCAGTACTTC. The complete variable domain, with remaining parts taken from reference TRBV7-3 and TRBJ2-7, reads GAGVSQTPSNKVTEKGKYVELRCDPISGHTALYWYRQSLGQGPEFLIYFQGTGAADDSGLPNDRFFAVRPEGSVSTLKIQRTERGDSAVYLCASSPTSGQTEQYFGPGTRLTVT.

V usage is TRBV4-1 and J usage is TRBJ2-5; 9 bases fit TRBD2. The V segment lost 0 bases and the J segment 7 bases; nucleotides outside the gene matches: 15. CDR3 length: 18 amino acids. CDR1 and CDR2 (germline): MGHRA, YSYEKL. The CDR3 nucleotides read TGCGCCAGCAGCCAAGATGGGCCCGGGACTAGCTATTTAGGGACCCAGTACTTC. It specifies CASSQDGPGTSYLGTQYF.

In its sample, this clone was seen a few times. This rearrangement joins TRBV18 to TRBJ2-7; the D gene is possibly TRBD1 (6 bases). The CDR3 length is 13 residues. Germline-derived CDR1 and CDR2 are KGHSH and LQKENI. V was cut by 0 bases and J by 3 bases, with 6 bases left in between. CDR3 bases: TGTGCCAGCTCACCACCGGACAGCTACGAGCAGTACTTC. Encoded protein: CASSPPDSYEQYF.

This clone showed up just a few times. The rearrangement uses TRBV7-6 and TRBJ2-3, with 12 bases identical to TRBD2. This CDR3 has 17 amino acids. Germline V gene sequence: CDR1 SGHVS, CDR2 FNYEAQ. J gave up 6 bases and V 4 bases, and 11 bases lay outside the gene matches. The CDR3 nucleotides read TGTGCCAGCAGCTCTCCAGGACTAGCGGGATGGATGGATACGCAGTATTTT. This codes for CASSSPGLAGWMDTQYF.

V and J are TRBV4-3 and TRBJ2-1; the D gene is possibly TRBD1 (7 bases). V was shortened by 0 bases and J by 5 bases, with 14 bases between the two germline ends. CDR1 is LGHNA, CDR2 YSLEER, per germline. CDR3 size: 16 residues. CDR3 in amino acids: CASSQDPQGGNNEQFF. The CDR3 nucleotides read TGCGCCAGCAGCCAAGATCCTCAGGGGGGAAACAATGAGCAGTTCTTC.

This clone was picked up a small number of times. The chain is built from TRBV6-1 and TRBJ1-5, with TRBD1 as a possible D gene (5 bases). With 3 bases removed from V and 1 base from J, the gap between germline ends came to 19 bases. The CDR3 has 18 residues. Per germline, CDR1 MNHNS and CDR2 SASEGT. CDR3 protein: CASSERQIGLSSNQPQHF. CDR3 DNA: TGTGCCAGCAGTGAGAGACAGATTGGCCTATCGAGCAATCAGCCCCAGCATTTT.

With regard to this clone: The same CDR3 can be traced to other DNA sequences in this sample. The chain has TRBV19 and TRBJ2-3; no definite D call. CDR3 length equals 12 residues. V lost 3 bases to trimming and J lost 6 bases, with 7 bases between them. Germline V gene lookup returns CDR1 LNHDA and CDR2 SQIVND (reference sequence). CDR3 nucleotides: TGTGCCAGTAGTATCGGTCGGGATACGCAGTATTTT. It codes for CASSIGRDTQYF.